One sample yielded the 13 T cell receptor beta chains listed below, sequenced in a study of blood T cell repertoires in COVID-19. Sequenced by immunoSEQ multiplex PCR; TCRdb stores in-frame clones only, minus some. The sample consists of fewer than 350,000 clones, roughly nine tenths of them appearing once. Material for sequencing was PBMCs or T cells enriched from blood (not recorded which). The receptors here all came from a woman aged 40 to 50 who had recovered from COVID-19.

The CDR3, as DNA: TGTGCCACCCTGGTCCTTTTGAGCTCCTACGAGCAGTACTTC. Protein: CATLVLLSSYEQYF. The chain is built from TRBV21-1 and TRBJ2-7; TRBD2, the table's D call, lacks a check against the DNA. TRBV21-1 is given as a pseudogene. The CDR3 length is 14 residues.

CDR3 coding DNA: TGTGCCTGGAGAAAAGCTGGGGCCGAGGCGGTCCCCTACGAGCAGTACTTC. Translated: CAWRKAGAEAVPYEQYF. The chain employs TRBV30 and TRBJ2-7, with a possible D match to TRBD1 (5 bases). Trimming shortened V by 3 bases and J by 2 bases, and 23 bases separated the two germline ends. The CDR3 extends over 17 amino acids. Germline assignment: CDR1 GTSNPN and CDR2 SVGIG (reference sequence).

J is TRBJ2-3 and V is TRBV9; 8 nucleotides align to TRBD2. The germline V gene encodes CDR1 SGDLS and CDR2 YYNGEE. V dropped 0 bases and J dropped 2; count of bases not matched to a gene: 14. The CDR3 has 19 amino acids. The DNA for the CDR3 is TGTGCCAGCAGCGTAGAAGAACTAGCGGCACAGCCCGACACAGATACGCAGTATTTT. Protein sequence: CASSVEELAAQPDTDTQYF.

The count of this clone is one. V is TRBV5-5 and J is TRBJ2-2; possibly TRBD1 for D (6 bases). Germline V gives CDR1 SGHKS, CDR2 YYEKEE (reference sequence). V was trimmed by 4 bases and J by 7 bases, leaving 17 bases between them. CDR3 length: 15 residues. CDR3 nucleotides: TGTGCCAGCAGCCCCCAGGGACCACAGGGCGGGGAGCTGTTTTTT. This sequence encodes CASSPQGPQGGELFF.

The chain carries TRBV18 and TRBJ2-1; possibly TRBD1 for D (7 bases). V gave up 9 bases and J gave up 1 base, with 19 bases separating them. The germline CDR1 and CDR2 sequences are KGHSH and LQKENI. This CDR3 has 16 residues. The CDR3 region is CASPPEGAGSYNEQFF. The CDR3 bases are TGTGCCAGTCCCCCGGAGGGGGCGGGATCCTACAATGAGCAGTTCTTC.

This clone appeared a single time. The J gene is TRBJ1-2, the V gene TRBV9; D possibly corresponds to TRBD1 (5 bases). There are 14 residues in the CDR3. Germline CDR1 and CDR2: SGDLS and YYNGEE. The V end was cut by 4 bases, the J end by 4 bases, with 14 bases between. The CDR3 loop reads CASSRLEGSYGYTF. For the CDR3, the DNA is TGTGCCAGCAGCCGGTTGGAGGGGTCCTATGGCTACACCTTC.

The chain links TRBV27 to TRBJ2-3, with 12 nucleotides matching TRBD2. Germline-derived CDR1 and CDR2 are MNHEY and SMNVEV (reference sequence). With 6 bases clipped from V and 4 bases from J, the junction kept 5 bases outside the gene matches. This CDR3 contains 15 residues. The CDR3: CASRPSGRAPDTQYF. CDR3 in DNA: TGTGCCAGCAGACCTAGCGGGAGGGCCCCAGATACGCAGTATTTT.

A single count supports this clone. The J gene is TRBJ2-5, the V gene TRBV9; 8 bases fit TRBD2. Per the germline V gene, CDR1 is SGDLS and CDR2 is YYNGEE. The CDR3 consists of 15 residues. V dropped 6 bases and J dropped 1; count of bases not matched to a gene: 8. CDR3 sequence (DNA): TGTGCCAGCACCCGGGGTAGCGGGACCCAAGAGACCCAGTACTTC. This encodes CASTRGSGTQETQYF.

The V call is TRBV19, the J call TRBJ1-1, with 7 nucleotides matching TRBD1. This CDR3 spans 15 amino acids. V shed 6 bases and J 7 bases; nucleotides not matched to a gene: 14. Germline CDR1 and CDR2: LNHDA and SQIVND (reference sequence). This CDR3 is CASRYIAGGQGEAFF. CDR3 nucleotide sequence: TGTGCCAGTAGATATATCGCAGGGGGGCAGGGTGAAGCTTTCTTT.

CDR3 loop: CASSLDFSTNYGYTF. The CDR3 DNA reads TGTGCCAGCAGCCTTGACTTTAGTACTAACTATGGCTACACCTTC. This chain joins TRBV7-2 and TRBJ1-2; D not resolved. CDR1 is SGHTA and CDR2 is FQGNSA in the germline V gene. V was trimmed by 5 bases and J by 0 bases, leaving 13 bases between them. CDR3 length: 15 amino acids.

The rearrangement uses TRBV5-1 and TRBJ2-1, with D perhaps matching TRBD1 (5 bases). This CDR3 is built from 15 residues. Germline V CDR1 and CDR2: SGHRS, YFSETQ. Trimming took 0 bases from V and 3 from J, leaving 10 bases between them. The CDR3 coding sequence is TGCGCCAGCAGCTTGGCGCCAGGGCACTACAATGAGCAGTTCTTC. Its protein product is CASSLAPGHYNEQFF.

This chain links TRBV29-1 with TRBJ1-3; perhaps TRBD1 as D (6 bases). CDR3 length: 14 amino acids. Trimming took off 5 bases at V and 0 bases at J, with 11 bases between the two ends. Germline values: CDR1 SQVTM, CDR2 ANQGSEA. CDR3 amino acids: CSVNGDNSGNTIYF. In DNA, the CDR3 is TGCAGCGTTAACGGGGACAACTCTGGAAACACCATATATTTT. Full variable domain (outside the CDR3, taken from reference TRBV29-1 and TRBJ1-3): SAVISQKPSRDICQRGTSLTIQCQVDSQVTMMFWYRQQPGQSLTLIATANQGSEATYESGFVIDKFPISRPNLTFSTLTVSNMSPEDSSIYLCSVNGDNSGNTIYFGEGSWLTVV.

The chain uses TRBV27 and TRBJ1-3; D is unresolved. V gave up 0 bases and J gave up 0 bases, with 9 bases separating them. In germline, CDR1 is MNHEY, CDR2 SMNVEV (reference sequence). The CDR3 loop spans 16 amino acids. Here the CDR3 reads CASSLSGVGSGNTIYF. The CDR3 nucleotides are TGTGCCAGCAGTTTATCCGGGGTCGGCTCTGGAAACACCATATATTTT.